A selection of T cell receptor beta chains follows, all from one sample in a study of blood T cell repertoires in COVID-19. Produced via immunoSEQ multiplex PCR; TCRdb's table is partial and in-frame only. The sample has roughly 250,000 clones; roughly 86% are singletons. Sequenced: peripheral blood. These receptors were taken from a man aged 35 to 55 who had recovered from COVID-19. Both conserved end residues are part of each CDR3. The D gene is left open where the match is weak. The size of a clone is reported for some rows only, either as once, few or many, or as a class for expanded clones.

>NA|13|TRBV19|TRBD1|TRBJ1-6
TGTGCCAGTAGCCGGACAGGGAATTCACCCCTCCACTTT
CASSRTGNSPLHF
>NA|14|TRBV10-3|NA|TRBJ1-1
TGTGCCATCAGTGTCGCAGGGTGGAGTGCTGAAGCTTTCTTT
CAISVAGWSAEAFF
>NA|15|TRBV7-9|TRBD1|TRBJ1-1
TGTGCCAGCAGTCAAGCGACAGGGGGAGACCCTGAAGCTTTCTTT
CASSQATGGDPEAFF
>NA|15|TRBV10-1|TRBD1|TRBJ2-7
TGCGCCAGCAGTGATCCGAGGACAGGGTCTTACGAGCAGTACTTC
CASSDPRTGSYEQYF
>NA|15|TRBV14|NA|TRBJ2-7
TGTGCCAGCAGCCTAAGACAGGTGACCTCCTACGAGCAGTACTTC
CASSLRQVTSYEQYF
>NA|11|TRBV11-3|NA|TRBJ2-2
TGTGCCAGCAGCTTACGTGGGGAGCTGTTTTTT
CASSLRGELFF
>NA|14|TRBV5-8|NA|TRBJ2-7
TGTGCCAGCAGTAATTGGGCCAGGGGCCACGAGCAGTACTTC
CASSNWARGHEQYF
>NA|13|TRBV10-3|NA|TRBJ2-1
TGTGCCATCAGTGATGCCCCCGTCGGTGAGCAGTTCTTC
CAISDAPVGEQFF
>NA|16|TRBV5-1|TRBD2|TRBJ2-7
TGCGCCAGCAGCCGACTCCTACTAGCGGGTTCCTACGAGCAGTACTTC
CASSRLLLAGSYEQYF
>NA|15|TRBV19|NA|TRBJ1-2
TGTGCCAGTAGTATCCCCACCGAGACTAATGGTGGCTACACCTTC
CASSIPTETNGGYTF
>NA|13|TRBV5-4|NA|TRBJ1-2
TGTGCCAGCAGCTTCGACCCGGGGTATGGCTACACCTTC
CASSFDPGYGYTF
>once|15|TRBV7-2|NA|TRBJ1-5
TGTGCCAGCAGCTTAGAAGCTGATAGCAATCAGCCCCAGCATTTT
CASSLEADSNQPQHF
>NA|16|TRBV21-1|NA|TRBJ1-2
TGTGCCAGCAGCAAACCCTACAGACAGGTCGACGATGGCTACACCTTC
CASSKPYRQVDDGYTF
>NA|16|TRBV7-2|TRBD2|TRBJ2-3
TGTGCCAGCAGCCAAAAACTAGCGGGGTTCGCAGATACGCAGTATTTT
CASSQKLAGFADTQYF
>once|13|TRBV7-2|TRBD2|TRBJ2-2
TGTGCCAGCAGTGAGGGAGGGACCGGGGAGCTGTTTTTT
CASSEGGTGELFF
>once|15|TRBV4-2|TRBD2|TRBJ2-7
TGTGCCAGCAGCCAAGGCGGGAGGGCCGGCTACGAGCAGTACTTC
CASSQGGRAGYEQYF
>NA|19|TRBV7-9|NA|TRBJ2-3
TGTGCCAGCAGCTTAGGACAGGGGACTGGGCTAGCGGTAGGAGATACGCAGTATTTT
CASSLGQGTGLAVGDTQYF
>NA|17|TRBV4-3|NA|TRBJ2-1
TGCGCCAGCAGCTCCAGCCCTCTCGACTCCTCATACAATGAGCAGTTCTTC
CASSSSPLDSSYNEQFF
>NA|13|TRBV6-2/TRBV6-3|NA|TRBJ2-1
TGTGCCAGCAGTTACTTCGGCTACAATGAGCAGTTCTTC
CASSYFGYNEQFF
>NA|17|TRBV11-3|TRBD2|TRBJ2-3
TGTGCCAGCAGCTTAGCGCTAGCGGGGGGGACCACAGATACGCAGTATTTT
CASSLALAGGTTDTQYF
>NA|14|TRBV6-2/TRBV6-3|TRBD1|TRBJ2-7
TGTGCCAGCAGTTTGGACAGGGGTTCCTACGAGCAGTACTTC
CASSLDRGSYEQYF
>NA|15|TRBV5-1|TRBD1|TRBJ1-5
TGCGCCAGCAGCTTGACCGGACAGGGATCCCAGCCCCAGCATTTT
CASSLTGQGSQPQHF
>NA|14|TRBV6-5|TRBD1|TRBJ1-1
TGTGCCAGCAGCGGAAGGGGGCTCGATACTGAAGCTTTCTTT
CASSGRGLDTEAFF
>NA|15|TRBV10-2|TRBD2|TRBJ2-1
TGCGCCAGCAGTGACGGGCTAGCGGTGCCCAATGAGCAGTTCTTC
CASSDGLAVPNEQFF
>NA|16|TRBV10-1|TRBD2|TRBJ2-3
TGCGCCAGCAGTACACTAGCGGGGGGGACCACAGATACGCAGTATTTT
CASSTLAGGTTDTQYF
>NA|15|TRBV6-2/TRBV6-3|TRBD1|TRBJ2-7
TGTGCCAGCAGTTACGGGACAGCTAGATCCTACGAGCAGTACTTC
CASSYGTARSYEQYF
>NA|13|TRBV27|NA|TRBJ2-1
TGTGCCAGTCTGTCGAGCTCCTACAATGAGCAGTTCTTC
CASLSSSYNEQFF
>NA|15|TRBV13|NA|TRBJ1-2
TGTGCCAGCAGCTTTTGGGGCAGGGGTGACTATGGCTACACCTTC
CASSFWGRGDYGYTF
>NA|16|TRBV18|NA|TRBJ1-6
TGTGCCAGCTCTACAAAACGGGGGGAAACTAATTCACCCCTCCACTTT
CASSTKRGETNSPLHF
>NA|12|TRBV10-3|NA|TRBJ2-7
TGTGCCTCCCTAGCTGGTACCTACGAGCAGTACTTC
CASLAGTYEQYF
>NA|14|TRBV14|TRBD2|TRBJ2-1
TGTGCCAGCAGCCTGGGCTTGGCGGGGGGTCGAAAGTTCTTC
CASSLGLAGGRKFF
>NA|16|TRBV4-1|NA|TRBJ2-7
TGCGCCAGCAGCCAAGCTGGGGGCAGGCCGACCTACGAGCAGTACTTC
CASSQAGGRPTYEQYF
>NA|18|TRBV6-1|NA|TRBJ2-3
TGTGCCAGCAGTGAAGTAGGAGGGGGGGCACCCCCCACAGATACGCAGTATTTT
CASSEVGGGAPPTDTQYF
>few|18|TRBV10-3|TRBD2|TRBJ2-3
TGTGCCATCAGGGGAGGGACTAGCATTCAAATTAGCACAGATACGCAGTATTTT
CAIRGGTSIQISTDTQYF
>NA|14|TRBV7-2|NA|TRBJ1-3
TGTGCCAGCAGCCCCCACAGGGTGGGAAACACCATATATTTT
CASSPHRVGNTIYF
>NA|19|TRBV23-1|TRBD2|TRBJ2-7
TGCGCCAGCAGTCAATTTGGATCTAGCGGGAGGGCAGATCTCTACGAGCAGTACTTC
CASSQFGSSGRADLYEQYF
>NA|13|TRBV30|NA|TRBJ1-1
TGTGCCTGGAGTGTTACGGCGACACTTTATGCTTTCTTT
CAWSVTATLYAFF
>NA|16|TRBV29-1|TRBD2|TRBJ2-1
TGCAGCGCAAAAGGGGGGGAACTAGCGGGAGACAATGAGCAGTTCTTC
CSAKGGELAGDNEQFF
>NA|15|TRBV10-3|TRBD1|TRBJ2-7
TGTGCCATCAGTGAGAGGGGACAGGGGGCTTCCGAGCAGTACTTC
CAISERGQGASEQYF
>NA|12|TRBV14|NA|TRBJ1-2
TGTGCCAGCAGCCGCGGGAACTATGGCTACACCTTC
CASSRGNYGYTF
>once|16|TRBV10-1|TRBD2|TRBJ2-3
TGCGCCAGCAGTGAGTCGCCTAGCGGGGGCACAGATACGCAGTATTTT
CASSESPSGGTDTQYF
>NA|13|TRBV6-5|NA|TRBJ2-7
TGTGCCAGCAGCCACAGGGACCTCGGCGAGCAGTACTTC
CASSHRDLGEQYF
>NA|16|TRBV5-4|NA|TRBJ1-3
TGTGCCAGCAGCGAGAAGACAGTTAACTCTGGAAACACCATATATTTT
CASSEKTVNSGNTIYF
>NA|17|TRBV6-2/TRBV6-3|TRBD2|TRBJ2-3
TGTGCCAGCAGTTACCTCCCTACTCGCGGGAGCCGGGATACGCAGTATTTT
CASSYLPTRGSRDTQYF
>NA|17|TRBV3-1/TRBV3-2|TRBD2|TRBJ2-7
TGTGCCAGCAGCCCGACCCGAGGTGGGAGCGGGACCTACGAGCAGTACTTC
CASSPTRGGSGTYEQYF
>NA|15|TRBV7-2|NA|TRBJ2-1
TGTGCCAGCAGCACTACTAGGGAGCCGTGGGATGAGCAGTTCTTC
CASSTTREPWDEQFF
>NA|16|TRBV4-3|NA|TRBJ2-1
TGCGCCAGCAGCCAAGATCAGGCGAGGGAGTTCGATGAGCAGTTCTTC
CASSQDQAREFDEQFF